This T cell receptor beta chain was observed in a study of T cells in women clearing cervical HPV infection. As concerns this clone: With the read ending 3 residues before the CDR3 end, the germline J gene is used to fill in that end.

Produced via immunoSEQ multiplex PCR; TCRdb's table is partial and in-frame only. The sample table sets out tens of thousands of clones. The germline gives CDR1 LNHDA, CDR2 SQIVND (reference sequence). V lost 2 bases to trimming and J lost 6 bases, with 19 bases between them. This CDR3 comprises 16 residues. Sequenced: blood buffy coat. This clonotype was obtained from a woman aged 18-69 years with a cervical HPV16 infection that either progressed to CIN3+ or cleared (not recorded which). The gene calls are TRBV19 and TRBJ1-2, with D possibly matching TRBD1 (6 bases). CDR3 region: CASSILPWTADDGYTF. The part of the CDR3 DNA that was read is TGTGCCAGTAGTATACTCCCATGGACAGCGGACGATGGC.